The sequence of this TCR beta chain was determined in a study of blood T cell repertoires in COVID-19. In the original analysis: Amplified reference gene primers provided the basis for estimating nucleated cell counts. Using immunoSEQ multiplex PCR, the repertoire was profiled, and TCRdb retains in-frame clones only, with some absent. D and trimming come from the DNA, and the V and J calls and clone size come from that table. The data contain some 260,000 clones, roughly 90% of them singletons. Across fewer than 25 US areas, participants ranged in age from about 18 to 100 years. Participant-given clinical history determined each cohort assignment. Among Cohort 3 donors, those recovered had two negative PCRs, clearance, or symptom resolution. The CDR3 extends over 18 amino acids. V was clipped by 4 bases and J by 0 bases; unmatched bases: 9. Germline V CDR1 and CDR2: SGHTA, FQGNSA.

The source of this sequence is a man aged 35 to 55 who had recovered from COVID-19. Sequenced input: PBMCs or T cells enriched from blood (not recorded which). The rearrangement links TRBV7-2 to TRBJ2-7; 13 bases are a match to TRBD2. CDR3 nucleotide sequence: TGTGCCAGCAGCTCCTCCGGGACTAGCGGGACCCGCTCCTACGAGCAGTACTTC. Its translation is CASSSSGTSGTRSYEQYF.